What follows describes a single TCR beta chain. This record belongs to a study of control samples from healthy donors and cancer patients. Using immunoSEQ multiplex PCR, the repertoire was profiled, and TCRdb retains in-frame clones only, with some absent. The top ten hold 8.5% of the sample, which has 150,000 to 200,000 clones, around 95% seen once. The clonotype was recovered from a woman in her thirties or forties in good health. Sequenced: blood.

The CDR3, as DNA: TGCAGCGTTGACTGGAGAGGAGAGGTTTTCAGGGGGTTAAACTATGGCTACACCTTC. Protein product: CSVDWRGEVFRGLNYGYTF. This rearrangement joins TRBV29-1 to TRBJ1-2; 7 bases align to TRBD1. The CDR3 consists of 19 residues. The germline V gene has CDR1 SQVTM and CDR2 ANQGSEA. The V and J ends lost 3 bases and 2 bases, in that order; junction bases with no gene match: 21.